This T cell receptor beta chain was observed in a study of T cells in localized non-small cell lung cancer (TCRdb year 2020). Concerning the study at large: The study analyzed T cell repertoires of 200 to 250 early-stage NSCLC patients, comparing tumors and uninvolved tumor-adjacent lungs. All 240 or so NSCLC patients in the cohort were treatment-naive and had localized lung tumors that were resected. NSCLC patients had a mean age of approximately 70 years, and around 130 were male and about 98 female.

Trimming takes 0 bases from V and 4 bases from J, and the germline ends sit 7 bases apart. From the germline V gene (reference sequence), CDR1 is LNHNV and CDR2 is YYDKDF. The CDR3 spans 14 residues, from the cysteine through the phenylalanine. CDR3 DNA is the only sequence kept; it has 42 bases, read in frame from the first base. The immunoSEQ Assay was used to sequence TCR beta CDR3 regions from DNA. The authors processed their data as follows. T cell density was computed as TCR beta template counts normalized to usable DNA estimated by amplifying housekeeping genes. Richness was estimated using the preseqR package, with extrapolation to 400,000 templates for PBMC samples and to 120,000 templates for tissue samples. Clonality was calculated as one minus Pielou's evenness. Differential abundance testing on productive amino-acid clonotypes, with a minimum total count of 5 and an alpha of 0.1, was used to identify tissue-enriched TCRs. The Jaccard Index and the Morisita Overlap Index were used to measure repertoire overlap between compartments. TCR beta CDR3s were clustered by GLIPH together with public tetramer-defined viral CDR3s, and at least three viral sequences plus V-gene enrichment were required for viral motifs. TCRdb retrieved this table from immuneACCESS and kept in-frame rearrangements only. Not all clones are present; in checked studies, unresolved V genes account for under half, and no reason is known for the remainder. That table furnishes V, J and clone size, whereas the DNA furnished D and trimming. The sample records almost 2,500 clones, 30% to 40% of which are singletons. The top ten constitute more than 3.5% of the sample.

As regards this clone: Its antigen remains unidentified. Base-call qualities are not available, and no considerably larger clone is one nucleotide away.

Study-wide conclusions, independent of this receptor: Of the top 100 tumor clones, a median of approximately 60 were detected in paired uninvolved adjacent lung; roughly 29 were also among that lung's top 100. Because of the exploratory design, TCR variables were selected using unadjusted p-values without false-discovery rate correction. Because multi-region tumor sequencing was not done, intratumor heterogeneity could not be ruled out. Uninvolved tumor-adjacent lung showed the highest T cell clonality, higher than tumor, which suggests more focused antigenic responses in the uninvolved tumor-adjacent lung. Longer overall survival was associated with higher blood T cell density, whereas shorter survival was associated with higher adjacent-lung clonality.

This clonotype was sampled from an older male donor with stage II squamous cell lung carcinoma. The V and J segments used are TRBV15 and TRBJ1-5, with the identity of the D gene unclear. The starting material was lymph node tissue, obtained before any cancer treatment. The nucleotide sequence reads TGTGCCACCAGCAGAGACAGAGCAAATCAGCCCCAGCATTTT. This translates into CATSRDRANQPQHF.